Shown below are 13 T cell receptor beta chains from a single sample sequenced in a study of CD8 T cells in Susac syndrome. RNA totalling roughly 0.45 to 1 ug underwent reverse transcription with random hexamers. TCRdb reprocessed the immunoSEQ multiplex PCR reads with MiXCR, giving one entry per CDR3 protein. In the table there are 170,000 or so distinct CDR3 sequences, 90% to 96% of which are singletons. Sequences were obtained from CD4+ T cells from PBMCs. The receptors come from a human donor with Susac syndrome.

Here the CDR3 DNA reads TGTGCCAGCTCACCAAACAGCTACGAGCAGTACTTC. Amino acid sequence: CASSPNSYEQYF. The chain recombines TRBV18 with TRBJ2-7; D is uncertain. CDR1 is KGHSH, CDR2 LQKENI, per germline. The CDR3 runs to 12 residues. Deletions cut 2 bases from V and 3 bases from J, with 5 bases between. Supplemented by reference TRBV18 and TRBJ2-7, the full variable domain reads NAGVMQNPRHLVRRRGQEARLRCSPMKGHSHVYWYRQLPEEGLKFMVYLQKENIIDESGMPKERFSAEFPKEGPSILRIQQVVRGDSAAYFCASSPNSYEQYFGPGTRLTVT.

This clonotype was detected only once. V gene TRBV28 combines with J gene TRBJ2-4, with 9 positions matching TRBD1. Germline lookup yields CDR1 MDHEN and CDR2 SYDVKM. Unmatched junction bases numbered 4, after V lost 6 bases and J lost 4 bases. The CDR3 loop spans 14 amino acids. This chain's CDR3 is CASRTGQGKNIQYF. The DNA of the CDR3 is TGTGCCAGCAGGACCGGACAGGGGAAAAACATTCAGTACTTC.

This chain connects TRBV7-6 to TRBJ2-2; D possibly corresponds to TRBD2 (6 bases). V lost 7 bases and J lost 7, with 16 bases in between. The CDR3 runs to 14 residues. CDR1 and CDR2 from the germline V gene are SGHVS and FNYEAQ. CDR3 nucleotides: TGTGCCAGCACTAGCGCAGGACCTCTCGGGGAGCTGTTTTTT. Translation gives CASTSAGPLGELFF.

V usage is TRBV4-3 and J usage is TRBJ2-1, with D hard to call. CDR3 length: 12 amino acids. With 3 bases removed from V and 5 bases from J, the gap between germline ends came to 5 bases. Germline values: CDR1 LGHNA, CDR2 YSLEER. The CDR3 here is CASSHPDNEQFF. The CDR3 DNA reads as TGCGCCAGCAGCCACCCGGACAATGAGCAGTTCTTC.

This chain links TRBV20-1 with TRBJ2-1, with TRBD2 matching 9 bases. Trimming at V came to 0 bases and at J to 8 bases, leaving 11 bases not matched to a gene. From germline, CDR1 is DFQATT and CDR2 SNEGSKA (reference sequence). The length of the CDR3 is 16 residues. This CDR3 is CSARDSQAGGPDEQFF. The CDR3 region has the DNA TGCAGTGCTAGAGATTCACAGGCGGGAGGGCCTGATGAGCAGTTCTTC.

V is TRBV29-1 and J is TRBJ2-7; D possibly corresponds to TRBD1 (5 bases). Trimming left V 5 bases short and J 6 bases short, with 14 bases between. Germline CDR1 reads SQVTM; CDR2 reads ANQGSEA. The CDR3 length is 12 residues. CDR3 in amino acids: CSVRQGSLEQYF. In DNA, the CDR3 is TGCAGCGTTCGGCAGGGTTCTCTCGAGCAGTACTTC.

The V and J genes are TRBV7-2 and TRBJ2-5, with unresolved D. From germline, CDR1 is SGHTA and CDR2 FQGNSA. The V end lost 4 bases, the J end lost 1 base, and 13 bases lay between the germline ends. The CDR3 sequence is 15 residues long. The CDR3 spells CASSSRRPFQETQYF. CDR3 sequence (DNA): TGTGCCAGCAGCTCCCGACGGCCCTTCCAAGAGACCCAGTACTTC.

This chain connects TRBV2 to TRBJ2-7; D call uncertain. Trimming left V 1 base short and J 2 bases short, with 9 bases between. This CDR3 has 14 residues. Per the germline V gene, CDR1 is SNHLY and CDR2 is FYNNEI. In nucleotides, the CDR3 is TGTGCCAGCAGTGAAGGAGGCTCAGCCTACGAGCAGTACGTC. Translation: CASSEGGSAYEQYV.

The V call is TRBV20-1, the J call TRBJ2-2; the match to TRBD2 covers 8 bases. V dropped 2 bases and J dropped 2; count of bases not matched to a gene: 1. From germline, CDR1 is DFQATT and CDR2 SNEGSKA (reference sequence). The CDR3 sequence is 14 residues long. The CDR3 coding sequence is TGCAGTGCTAGAACTAGCGGAAACACCGGGGAGCTGTTTTTT. Amino acids: CSARTSGNTGELFF.

CDR3 residues: CASSQPSAGANVLTF. The CDR3 nucleotides are TGTGCCAGCAGCCAACCGTCGGCTGGGGCCAACGTCCTGACTTTC. The J gene is TRBJ2-6, the V gene TRBV4-2; D is unclear. Germline lookup yields CDR1 LGHNA and CDR2 YNFKEQ. This CDR3 is built from 15 residues. Trimming stripped 2 bases from V and 2 bases from J, with 7 bases between.

The J gene is TRBJ2-7, the V gene TRBV5-1, with 14 bases aligning to TRBD2. The CDR3 is 17 amino acids. The germline V gene has CDR1 SGHRS and CDR2 YFSETQ. J gave up 3 bases and V 1 base, and 6 bases lay outside the gene matches. CDR3 bases: TGCGCCAGCAGCTTGTCTTCGGGACTAGCGGGAGTCTACGAGCAGTACTTC. This codes for CASSLSSGLAGVYEQYF.

J is TRBJ2-3 and V is TRBV3-1; the match to TRBD2 covers 8 bases. CDR1 and CDR2 from the germline V gene are LGHDT and YNNKEL (reference sequence). Trimming took 1 base from V and 6 from J; bases not matched to a gene: 6. The CDR3 runs 15 residues. This chain's CDR3 is CASSQVSGAGDTQYF. The CDR3 DNA sequence: TGTGCCAGCAGCCAAGTTAGCGGGGCTGGGGATACGCAGTATTTT.

The chain is built from TRBV7-2 and TRBJ2-2, with 9 bases aligning to TRBD1. V lost 5 bases, J lost 7 bases, and 8 bases stayed unmatched. Germline V CDR1 and CDR2: SGHTA, FQGNSA. This CDR3 is 15 amino acids long. The CDR3 is CASSPGTGKNGELFF. The CDR3 coding sequence is TGTGCCAGCAGCCCCGGGACAGGGAAAAACGGGGAGCTGTTTTTT.